This TCR beta chain was sequenced during a study of OX40 agonist ivuxolimab in advanced cancers. Study details: Ivuxolimab, an antibody acting as an agonist of OX40 (CD134), was used to treat patients. Enrollees could have had prior anti-PD-1, anti-PD-L1 or anti-CTLA-4 therapy, which approximately 38% had received. Study outcomes and limitations: Certain nonresponders additionally had low normalized T-cell clonal expansion.

The data were produced by immunoSEQ multiplex PCR, yet TCRdb's version contains in-frame clones alone and is incomplete. The sample includes about 68,000 clones, roughly four fifths of them seen just once. This CDR3 is 15 amino acids long. CDR1 and CDR2 from the germline V gene are SGHDN and FVKESK. Trimming stripped 0 bases from V and 2 bases from J, with 10 bases between. This clone has just a few counts. Its antigen remains unidentified. This TCR came from an adult with an advanced solid tumor such as melanoma, head and neck, liver or kidney cancer. Sequences were derived from CD4+ or CD8+ T cells sorted from blood, sampled in a trial of the OX40 agonist ivuxolimab. The rearrangement links TRBV14 to TRBJ2-5; D remains ambiguous. Here the CDR3 reads CASSQDVTLQETQYF. CDR3 nucleotide sequence: TGTGCCAGCAGCCAAGATGTGACGCTACAAGAGACCCAGTACTTC. Based on the CDR3 plus reference TRBV14 and TRBJ2-5, the full variable domain is EAGVTQFPSHSVIEKGQTVTLRCDPISGHDNLYWYRRVMGKEIKFLLHFVKESKQDESGMPNNRFLAERTGGTYSTLKVQPAELEDSGVYFCASSQDVTLQETQYFGPGTRLLVL.